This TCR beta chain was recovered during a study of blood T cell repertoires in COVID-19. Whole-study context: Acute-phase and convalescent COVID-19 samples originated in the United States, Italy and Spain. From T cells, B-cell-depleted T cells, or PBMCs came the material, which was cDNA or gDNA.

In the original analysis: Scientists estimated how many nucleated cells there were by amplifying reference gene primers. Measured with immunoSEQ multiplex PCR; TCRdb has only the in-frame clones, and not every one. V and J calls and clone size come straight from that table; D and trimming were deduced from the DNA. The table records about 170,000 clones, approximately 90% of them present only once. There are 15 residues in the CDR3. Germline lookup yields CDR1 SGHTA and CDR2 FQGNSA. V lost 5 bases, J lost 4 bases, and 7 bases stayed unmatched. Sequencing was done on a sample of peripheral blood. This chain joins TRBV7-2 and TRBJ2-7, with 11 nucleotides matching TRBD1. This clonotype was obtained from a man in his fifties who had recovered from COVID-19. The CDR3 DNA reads TGTGCCAGCAGCCAAGGACAGGGGGCTTTATACGAGCAGTACTTC. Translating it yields CASSQGQGALYEQYF. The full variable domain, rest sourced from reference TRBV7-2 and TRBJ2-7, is GAGVSQSPSNKVTEKGKDVELRCDPISGHTALYWYRQSLGQGLEFLIYFQGNSAPDKSGLPSDRFSAERTGGSVSTLTIQRTQQEDSAVYLCASSQGQGALYEQYFGPGTRLTVT.